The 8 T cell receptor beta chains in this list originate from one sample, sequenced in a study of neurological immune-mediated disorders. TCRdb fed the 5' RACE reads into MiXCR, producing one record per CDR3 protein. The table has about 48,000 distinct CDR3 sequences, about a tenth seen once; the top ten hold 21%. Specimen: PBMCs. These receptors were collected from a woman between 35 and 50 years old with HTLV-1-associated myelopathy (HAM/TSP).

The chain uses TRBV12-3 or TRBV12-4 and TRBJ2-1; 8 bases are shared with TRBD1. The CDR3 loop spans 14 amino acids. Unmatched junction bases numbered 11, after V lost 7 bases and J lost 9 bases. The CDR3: CASIEGTGSCEQFF. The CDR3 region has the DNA TGTGCCAGCATTGAGGGGACAGGAAGCTGTGAGCAGTTCTTC.

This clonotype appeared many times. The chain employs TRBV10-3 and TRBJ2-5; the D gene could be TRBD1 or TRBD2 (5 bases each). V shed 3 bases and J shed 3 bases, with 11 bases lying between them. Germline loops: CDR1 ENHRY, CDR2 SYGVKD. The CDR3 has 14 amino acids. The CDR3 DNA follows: TGTGCCATCAGTGATATAGGGGAGAAAGAGACCCAGTACTTC. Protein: CAISDIGEKETQYF.

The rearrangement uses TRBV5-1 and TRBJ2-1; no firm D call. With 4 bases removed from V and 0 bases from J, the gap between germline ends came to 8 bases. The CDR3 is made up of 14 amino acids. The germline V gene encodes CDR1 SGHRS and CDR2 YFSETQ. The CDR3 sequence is CASSRASSYNEQFF. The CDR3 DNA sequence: TGCGCCAGCAGCCGGGCAAGCTCCTACAATGAGCAGTTCTTC.

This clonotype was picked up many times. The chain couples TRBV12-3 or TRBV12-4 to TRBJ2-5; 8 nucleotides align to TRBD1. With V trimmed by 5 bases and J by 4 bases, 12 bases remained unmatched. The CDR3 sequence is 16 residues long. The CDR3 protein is CASSPGQGSLPETQYF. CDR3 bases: TGTGCCAGCAGTCCCGGACAGGGCTCCCTTCCAGAGACCCAGTACTTC.

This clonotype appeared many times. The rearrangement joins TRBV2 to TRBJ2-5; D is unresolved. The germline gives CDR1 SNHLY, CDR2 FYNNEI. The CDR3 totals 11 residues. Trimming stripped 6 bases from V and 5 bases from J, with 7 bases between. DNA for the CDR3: TGTGCCAGCAGGGTTCGGGAGACCCAGTACTTC. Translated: CASRVRETQYF. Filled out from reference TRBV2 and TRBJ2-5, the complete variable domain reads EPEVTQTPSHQVTQMGQEVILRCVPISNHLYFYWYRQILGQKVEFLVSFYNNEISEKSEIFDDQFSVERPDGSNFTLKIRSTKLEDSAMYFCASRVRETQYFGPGTRLLVL.

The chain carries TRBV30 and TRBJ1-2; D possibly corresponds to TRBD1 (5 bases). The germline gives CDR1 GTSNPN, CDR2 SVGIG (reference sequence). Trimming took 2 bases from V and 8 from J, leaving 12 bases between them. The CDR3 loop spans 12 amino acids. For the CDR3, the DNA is TGTGCCTGGAGTAAAATCGGGGACGGCTACACCTTC. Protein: CAWSKIGDGYTF.

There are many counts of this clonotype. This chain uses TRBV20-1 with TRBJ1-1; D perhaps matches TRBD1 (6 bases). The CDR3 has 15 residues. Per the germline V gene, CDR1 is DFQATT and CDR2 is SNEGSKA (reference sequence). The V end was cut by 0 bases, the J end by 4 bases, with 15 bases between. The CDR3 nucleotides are TGCAGTGCTAGAGACCCCACACAGGGCTCCACTGAAGCTTTCTTT. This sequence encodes CSARDPTQGSTEAFF.

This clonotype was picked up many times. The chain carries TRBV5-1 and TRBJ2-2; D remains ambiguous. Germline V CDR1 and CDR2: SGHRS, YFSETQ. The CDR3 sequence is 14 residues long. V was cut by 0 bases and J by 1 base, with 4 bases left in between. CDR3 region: CASSLDQNTGELFF. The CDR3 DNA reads TGCGCCAGCAGCTTGGACCAGAACACCGGGGAGCTGTTTTTT.